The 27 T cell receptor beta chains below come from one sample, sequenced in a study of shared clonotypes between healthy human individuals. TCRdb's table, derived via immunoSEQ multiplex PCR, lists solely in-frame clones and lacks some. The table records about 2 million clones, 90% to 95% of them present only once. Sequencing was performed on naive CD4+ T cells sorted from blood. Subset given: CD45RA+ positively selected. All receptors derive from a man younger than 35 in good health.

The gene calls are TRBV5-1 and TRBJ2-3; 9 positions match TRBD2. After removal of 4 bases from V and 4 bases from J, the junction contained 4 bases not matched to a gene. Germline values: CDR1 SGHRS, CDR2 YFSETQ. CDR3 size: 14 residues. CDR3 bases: TGCGCCAGCAGCCGGACTAGCGTGGCAGATACGCAGTATTTT. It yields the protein CASSRTSVADTQYF. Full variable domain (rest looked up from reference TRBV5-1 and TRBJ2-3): KAGVTQTPRYLIKTRGQQVTLSCSPISGHRSVSWYQQTPGQGLQFLFEYFSETQRNKGNFPGRFSGRQFSNSRSEMNVSTLELGDSALYLCASSRTSVADTQYFGPGTRLTVL.

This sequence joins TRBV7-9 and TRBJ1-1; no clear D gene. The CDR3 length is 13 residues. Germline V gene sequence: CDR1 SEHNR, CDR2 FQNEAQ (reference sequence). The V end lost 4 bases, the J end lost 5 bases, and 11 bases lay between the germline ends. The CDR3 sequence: CASSSTRFTEAFF. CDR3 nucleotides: TGTGCCAGCAGCTCAACAAGGTTTACTGAAGCTTTCTTT.

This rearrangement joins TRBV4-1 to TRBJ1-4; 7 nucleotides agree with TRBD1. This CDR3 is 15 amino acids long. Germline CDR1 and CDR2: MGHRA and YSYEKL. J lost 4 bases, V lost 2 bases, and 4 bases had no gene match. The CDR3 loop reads CASSQTGAINEKLFF. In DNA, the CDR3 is TGCGCCAGCAGCCAAACAGGGGCCATTAATGAAAAACTGTTTTTT.

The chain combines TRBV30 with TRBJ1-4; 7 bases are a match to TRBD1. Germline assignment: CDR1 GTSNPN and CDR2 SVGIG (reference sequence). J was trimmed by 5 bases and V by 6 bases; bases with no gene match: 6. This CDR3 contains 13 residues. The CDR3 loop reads CACSTGMNEKLFF. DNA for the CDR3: TGTGCCTGCTCGACAGGGATGAATGAAAAACTGTTTTTT.

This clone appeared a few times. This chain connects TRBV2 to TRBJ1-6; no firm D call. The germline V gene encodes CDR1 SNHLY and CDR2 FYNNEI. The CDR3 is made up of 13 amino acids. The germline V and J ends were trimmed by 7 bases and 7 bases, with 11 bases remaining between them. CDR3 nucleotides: TGTGCCAGCAAGTCTAACGGGAATTCACCCCTCCACTTT. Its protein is CASKSNGNSPLHF.

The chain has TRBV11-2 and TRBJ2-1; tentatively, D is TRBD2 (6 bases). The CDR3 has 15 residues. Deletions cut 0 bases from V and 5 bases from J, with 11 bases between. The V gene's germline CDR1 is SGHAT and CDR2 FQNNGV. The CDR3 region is CASSLDYGGNNEQFF. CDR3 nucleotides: TGTGCCAGCAGCTTAGATTACGGGGGTAACAATGAGCAGTTCTTC.

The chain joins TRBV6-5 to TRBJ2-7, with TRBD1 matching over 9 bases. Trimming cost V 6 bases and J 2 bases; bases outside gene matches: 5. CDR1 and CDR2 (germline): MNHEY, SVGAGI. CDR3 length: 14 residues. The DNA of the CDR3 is TGTGCCAGCAGGCCACAGGGGGCACCCTACGAGCAGTACTTC. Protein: CASRPQGAPYEQYF.

CDR3 DNA sequence: TGTGCCAGCAGTACTAACAGGCTTACCTACGAGCAGTACTTC. It translates to CASSTNRLTYEQYF. This chain uses TRBV6-5 with TRBJ2-7; D is perhaps TRBD1 (5 bases). The CDR3 length is 14 residues. CDR1 is MNHEY and CDR2 is SVGAGI in the germline V gene. The germline V and J ends were trimmed by 5 bases and 2 bases, with 13 bases remaining between them.

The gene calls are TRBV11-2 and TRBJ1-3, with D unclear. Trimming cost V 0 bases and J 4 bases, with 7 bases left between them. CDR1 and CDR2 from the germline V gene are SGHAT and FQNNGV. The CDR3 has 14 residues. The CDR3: CASSLDQEGNTIYF. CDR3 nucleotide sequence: TGTGCCAGCAGCTTAGATCAAGAAGGAAACACCATATATTTT.

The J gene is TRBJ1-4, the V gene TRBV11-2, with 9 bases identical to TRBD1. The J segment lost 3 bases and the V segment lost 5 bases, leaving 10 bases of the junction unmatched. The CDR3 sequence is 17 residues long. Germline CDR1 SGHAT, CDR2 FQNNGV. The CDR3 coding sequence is TGTGCCAGCAGCCGGGGACAGGGAAAAGACGCTAATGAAAAACTGTTTTTT. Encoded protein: CASSRGQGKDANEKLFF.

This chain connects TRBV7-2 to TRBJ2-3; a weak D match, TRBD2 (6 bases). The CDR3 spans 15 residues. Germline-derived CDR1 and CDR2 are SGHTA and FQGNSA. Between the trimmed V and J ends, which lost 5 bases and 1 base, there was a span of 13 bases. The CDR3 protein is CASSDKRLGTDTQYF. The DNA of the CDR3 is TGTGCCAGCAGCGATAAGCGACTAGGCACAGATACGCAGTATTTT.

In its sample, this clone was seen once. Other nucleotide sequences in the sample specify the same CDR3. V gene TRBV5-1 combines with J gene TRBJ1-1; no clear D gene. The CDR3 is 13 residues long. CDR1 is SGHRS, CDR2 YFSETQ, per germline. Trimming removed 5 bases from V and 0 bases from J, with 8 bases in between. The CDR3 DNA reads TGCGCCAGCAGTCAAACAGTGAACACTGAAGCTTTCTTT. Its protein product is CASSQTVNTEAFF.

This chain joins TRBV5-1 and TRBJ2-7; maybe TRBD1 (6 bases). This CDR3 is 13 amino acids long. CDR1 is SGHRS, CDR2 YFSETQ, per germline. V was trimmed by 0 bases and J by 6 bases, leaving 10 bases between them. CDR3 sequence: CASSLVEGGEQYF. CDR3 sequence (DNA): TGCGCCAGCAGCTTGGTTGAAGGGGGCGAGCAGTACTTC.

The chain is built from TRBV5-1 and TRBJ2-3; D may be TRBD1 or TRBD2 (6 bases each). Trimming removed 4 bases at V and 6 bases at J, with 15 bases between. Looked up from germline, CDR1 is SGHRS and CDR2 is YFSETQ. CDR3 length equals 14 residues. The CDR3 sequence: CASSPEGGRDTQYF. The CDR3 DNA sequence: TGCGCCAGCAGCCCGGAGGGGGGCAGGGATACGCAGTATTTT.

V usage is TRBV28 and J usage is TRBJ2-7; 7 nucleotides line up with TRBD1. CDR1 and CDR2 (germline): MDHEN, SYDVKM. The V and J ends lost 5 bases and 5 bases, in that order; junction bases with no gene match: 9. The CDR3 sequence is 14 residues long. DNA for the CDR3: TGTGCCAGCAGTCTCGGGACAGCTGAACACGAGCAGTACTTC. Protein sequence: CASSLGTAEHEQYF.

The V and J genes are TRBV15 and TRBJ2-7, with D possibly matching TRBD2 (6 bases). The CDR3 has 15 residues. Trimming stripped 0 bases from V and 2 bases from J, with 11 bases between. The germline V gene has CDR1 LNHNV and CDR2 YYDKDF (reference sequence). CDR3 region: CATSRDPGVTYEQYF. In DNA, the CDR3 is TGTGCCACCAGCAGAGATCCGGGGGTCACCTACGAGCAGTACTTC.

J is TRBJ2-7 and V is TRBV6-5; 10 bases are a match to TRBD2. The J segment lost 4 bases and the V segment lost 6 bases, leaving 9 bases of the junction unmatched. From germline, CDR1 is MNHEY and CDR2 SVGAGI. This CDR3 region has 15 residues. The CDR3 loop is CASSPGAGGAYEQYF. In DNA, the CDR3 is TGTGCCAGCAGCCCCGGAGCGGGAGGGGCTTACGAGCAGTACTTC.

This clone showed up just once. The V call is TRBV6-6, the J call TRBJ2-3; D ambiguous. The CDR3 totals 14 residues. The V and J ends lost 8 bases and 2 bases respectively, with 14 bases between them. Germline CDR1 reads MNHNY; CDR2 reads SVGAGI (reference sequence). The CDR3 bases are TGTGCCAGCTCCCCCCTTGCGGTCACAGATACGCAGTATTTT. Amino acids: CASSPLAVTDTQYF.

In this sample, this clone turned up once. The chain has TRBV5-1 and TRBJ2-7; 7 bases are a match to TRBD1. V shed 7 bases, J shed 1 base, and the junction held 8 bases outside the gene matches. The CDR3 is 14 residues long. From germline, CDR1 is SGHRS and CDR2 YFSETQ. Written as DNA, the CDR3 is TGCGCCAGCCGACCTACAGGGGTTTCCTACGAGCAGTACTTC. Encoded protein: CASRPTGVSYEQYF. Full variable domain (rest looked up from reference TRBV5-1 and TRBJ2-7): KAGVTQTPRYLIKTRGQQVTLSCSPISGHRSVSWYQQTPGQGLQFLFEYFSETQRNKGNFPGRFSGRQFSNSRSEMNVSTLELGDSALYLCASRPTGVSYEQYFGPGTRLTVT.

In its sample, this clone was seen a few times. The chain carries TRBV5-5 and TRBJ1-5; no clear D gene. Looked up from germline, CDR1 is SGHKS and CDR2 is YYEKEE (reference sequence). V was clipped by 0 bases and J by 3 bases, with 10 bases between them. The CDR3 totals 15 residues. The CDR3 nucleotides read TGTGCCAGCAGCTTGGCTCCAGGAGACAATCAGCCCCAGCATTTT. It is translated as CASSLAPGDNQPQHF.

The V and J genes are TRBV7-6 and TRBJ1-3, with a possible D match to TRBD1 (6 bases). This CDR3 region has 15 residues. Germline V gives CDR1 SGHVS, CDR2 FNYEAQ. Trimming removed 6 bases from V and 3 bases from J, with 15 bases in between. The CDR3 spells CASSHFTGNGNTIYF. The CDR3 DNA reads TGTGCCAGCAGTCATTTTACAGGGAATGGAAACACCATATATTTT.

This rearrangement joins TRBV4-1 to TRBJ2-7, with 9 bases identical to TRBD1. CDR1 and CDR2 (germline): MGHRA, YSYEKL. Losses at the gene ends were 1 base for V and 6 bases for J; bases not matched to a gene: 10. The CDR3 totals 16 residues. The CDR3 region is CASSQAGTGRVPEQYF. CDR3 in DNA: TGCGCCAGCAGCCAAGCAGGGACAGGGAGGGTTCCCGAGCAGTACTTC.

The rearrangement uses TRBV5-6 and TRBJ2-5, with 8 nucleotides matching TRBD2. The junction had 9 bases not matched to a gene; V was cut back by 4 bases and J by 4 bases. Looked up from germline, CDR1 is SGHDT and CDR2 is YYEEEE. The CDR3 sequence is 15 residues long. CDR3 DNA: TGTGCCAGCAGCCCACCGGGACTAGGGGTAGAGACCCAGTACTTC. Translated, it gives CASSPPGLGVETQYF.

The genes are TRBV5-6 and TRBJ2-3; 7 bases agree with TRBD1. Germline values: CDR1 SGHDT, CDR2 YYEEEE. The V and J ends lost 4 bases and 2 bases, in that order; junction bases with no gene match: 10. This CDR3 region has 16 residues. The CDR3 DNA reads TGTGCCAGCAGCCTAACCGGGACAGTCTACACAGATACGCAGTATTTT. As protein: CASSLTGTVYTDTQYF. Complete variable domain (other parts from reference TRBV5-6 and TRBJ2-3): DAGVTQSPTHLIKTRGQQVTLRCSPKSGHDTVSWYQQALGQGPQFIFQYYEEEERQRGNFPDRFSGHQFPNYSSELNVNALLLGDSALYLCASSLTGTVYTDTQYFGPGTRLTVL.

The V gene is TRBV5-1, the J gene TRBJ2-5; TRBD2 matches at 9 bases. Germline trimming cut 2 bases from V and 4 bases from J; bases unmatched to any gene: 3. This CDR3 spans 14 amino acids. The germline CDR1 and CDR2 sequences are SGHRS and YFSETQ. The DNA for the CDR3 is TGCGCCAGCAGCTTTAGCGGGGGAGGAGAGACCCAGTACTTC. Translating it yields CASSFSGGGETQYF.

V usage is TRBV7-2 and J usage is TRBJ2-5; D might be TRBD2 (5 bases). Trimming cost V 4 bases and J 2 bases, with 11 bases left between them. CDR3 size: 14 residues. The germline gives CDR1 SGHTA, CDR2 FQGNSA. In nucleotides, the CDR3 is TGTGCCAGCAGCTCCCGGACTTCACAAGAGACCCAGTACTTC. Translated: CASSSRTSQETQYF.

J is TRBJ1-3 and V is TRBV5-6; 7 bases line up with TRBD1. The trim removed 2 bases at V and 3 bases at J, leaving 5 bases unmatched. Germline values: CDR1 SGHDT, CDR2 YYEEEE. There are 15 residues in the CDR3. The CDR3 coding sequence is TGTGCCAGCAGCTTAGTGGACAGGTTTGGAAACACCATATATTTT. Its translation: CASSLVDRFGNTIYF.